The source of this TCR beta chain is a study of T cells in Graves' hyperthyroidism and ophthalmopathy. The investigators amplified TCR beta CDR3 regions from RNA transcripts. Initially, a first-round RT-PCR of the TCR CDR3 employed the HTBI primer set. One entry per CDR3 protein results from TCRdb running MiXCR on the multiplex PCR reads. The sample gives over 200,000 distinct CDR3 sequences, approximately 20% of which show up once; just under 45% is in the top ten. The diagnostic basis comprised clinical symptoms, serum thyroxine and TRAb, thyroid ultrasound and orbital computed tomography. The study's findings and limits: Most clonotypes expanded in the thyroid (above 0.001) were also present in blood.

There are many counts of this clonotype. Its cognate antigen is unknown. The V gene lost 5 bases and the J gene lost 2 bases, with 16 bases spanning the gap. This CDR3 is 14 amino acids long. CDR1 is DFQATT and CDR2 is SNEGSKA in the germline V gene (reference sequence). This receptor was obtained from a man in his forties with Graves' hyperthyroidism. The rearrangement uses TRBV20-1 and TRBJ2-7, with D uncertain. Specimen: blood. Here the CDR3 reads CSAPTFVSPYEQYF. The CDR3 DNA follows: TGCAGTGCTCCTACGTTCGTATCACCCTACGAGCAGTACTTC.